Below are 29 T cell receptor beta chains sequenced from a single sample in a study of T cells after yellow fever vaccination. A single record per CDR3 protein comes from TCRdb applying MiXCR to the 5' RACE reads. The table records around 60,000 distinct CDR3 sequences, about 5.2% of them present only once. This sample comprised PBMCs, either bulk or a sorted T-cell subset (CD4+, CD8+, memory, or dextramer-sorted; not recorded which), obtained on the day of the yellow fever booster vaccination. Receptors were obtained from a man between 18 and 35 years old who received the YFV17D yellow fever vaccine.

This clonotype was detected a few times. This chain connects TRBV7-2 to TRBJ2-1, with D perhaps TRBD1 (6 bases). The CDR3 length is 15 residues. Germline values: CDR1 SGHTA, CDR2 FQGNSA. Trimming took off 4 bases at V and 2 bases at J, with 12 bases between the two ends. CDR3 in DNA: TGTGCCAGCAGCTCTAAAGGGGGTACCTACAATGAGCAGTTCTTC. Translated: CASSSKGGTYNEQFF.

Many counts were recorded for this clonotype. The chain recombines TRBV27 with TRBJ2-5; either TRBD1 or TRBD2 may supply D (5 bases each). Trimming took off 5 bases at V and 1 base at J, with 11 bases between the two ends. From germline, CDR1 is MNHEY and CDR2 SMNVEV (reference sequence). The CDR3 is 14 residues long. CDR3 bases: TGTGCCAGCAGTCTGGTTGGGGGCCAAGAGACCCAGTACTTC. Translated, it gives CASSLVGGQETQYF.

Concerning this clonotype itself: The germline gene is not matched at one end of the junction; a read error may be the cause. The J gene is TRBJ2-7, the V gene TRBV6-6; weak D call: TRBD1 (6 bases). CDR3 length: 13 residues. Germline V gene data show CDR1 as MNHNY and CDR2 as SVGAGI (reference sequence). In DNA form, the CDR3 reads TGTGCCAGCAATTACGCAGGGGACCTTGAGCAGTACTTC. It yields the protein CASNYAGDLEQYF.

This clonotype was counted only a few times. The V call is TRBV27, the J call TRBJ2-2, with 11 bases fitting TRBD2. CDR3 size: 15 residues. The V and J ends lost 4 bases and 5 bases, in that order; junction bases with no gene match: 3. CDR1 and CDR2 from the germline V gene are MNHEY and SMNVEV (reference sequence). CDR3 coding DNA: TGTGCCAGCAGTTCGCGACTAGCGGGGACCGGGGAGCTGTTTTTT. Its translation is CASSSRLAGTGELFF.

In this sample, this clonotype turned up many times. The gene calls are TRBV7-9 and TRBJ1-5; D possibly corresponds to TRBD1 (5 bases). Trimming took off 5 bases at V and 1 base at J, with 12 bases between the two ends. CDR3 length equals 15 residues. The V gene's germline CDR1 is SEHNR and CDR2 FQNEAQ (reference sequence). The CDR3 DNA reads as TGTGCCAGCAGCCCCCATGGGGGGAGCAATCAGCCCCAGCATTTT. Translation: CASSPHGGSNQPQHF.

This clonotype came up a few times. The J gene is TRBJ1-4, the V gene TRBV9; TRBD1 aligns across 7 bases. The CDR3 has 15 residues. Per the germline V gene, CDR1 is SGDLS and CDR2 is YYNGEE. The ends lost 4 bases at V and 0 bases at J; junction bases unmatched: 3. CDR3 sequence: CASSWQGATNEKLFF. The CDR3, as DNA: TGTGCCAGCAGCTGGCAGGGGGCAACTAATGAAAAACTGTTTTTT.

V usage is TRBV5-1 and J usage is TRBJ1-3; 7 nucleotides align to TRBD1. In germline, CDR1 is SGHRS, CDR2 YFSETQ. V shed 0 bases, J shed 0 bases, and the junction held 6 bases outside the gene matches. CDR3 length equals 17 residues. CDR3 sequence reads: CASSLGIDRASGNTIYF. The CDR3 DNA reads as TGCGCCAGCAGCTTGGGAATTGACAGGGCCTCTGGAAACACCATATATTTT.

There are many counts of this clonotype. The V and J genes are TRBV20-1 and TRBJ2-1; 12 bases are a match to TRBD2. The CDR3 sequence is 16 residues long. Per germline, CDR1 DFQATT and CDR2 SNEGSKA (reference sequence). V lost 1 base and J lost 3; bases outside the gene matches: 4. This CDR3 reads CSARGLAGGNYNEQFF. For the CDR3, the DNA is TGCAGTGCTAGAGGCCTAGCGGGGGGGAACTACAATGAGCAGTTCTTC.

The sample holds many counts of this clonotype. This chain uses TRBV29-1 with TRBJ1-1, with D possibly matching TRBD1 (6 bases). The CDR3 is 13 amino acids. Per germline, CDR1 SQVTM and CDR2 ANQGSEA. Trimming removed 8 bases at V and 0 bases at J, with 13 bases between. CDR3 sequence: CSCETGLNTEAFF. The CDR3 DNA reads as TGCAGCTGCGAGACAGGCCTGAACACTGAAGCTTTCTTT.

This clonotype appeared a few times. This rearrangement joins TRBV6-6 to TRBJ2-5, with D tentatively TRBD2 (6 bases). CDR3 size: 15 residues. V lost 0 bases and J 5 bases, leaving 13 bases between the germline ends. Germline CDR1 is MNHNY and CDR2 is SVGAGI (reference sequence). The DNA of the CDR3 is TGTGCCAGCAGTTACTCGGCTAGCGCAGGGGAGACCCAGTACTTC. It is translated as CASSYSASAGETQYF.

At least ten counts were recorded for this clonotype. The rearrangement joins TRBV7-9 to TRBJ2-7, with D unresolved. V lost 5 bases and J lost 2, with 10 bases in between. There are 13 residues in the CDR3. Germline values: CDR1 SEHNR, CDR2 FQNEAQ (reference sequence). The CDR3 sequence: CASSPRTAYEQYF. The DNA for the CDR3 is TGTGCCAGCAGCCCGCGGACGGCCTACGAGCAGTACTTC.

There are a few counts of this clonotype. The chain employs TRBV5-5 and TRBJ2-7; 7 bases are a match to TRBD2. V shed 4 bases and J 0 bases; nucleotides not matched to a gene: 7. The germline CDR1 and CDR2 sequences are SGHKS and YYEKEE (reference sequence). The CDR3 contains 15 residues. The CDR3 region is CASSPLGGSSYEQYF. CDR3 coding DNA: TGTGCCAGCAGCCCCCTGGGGGGGAGCTCCTACGAGCAGTACTTC.

This clonotype was counted a few times. The chain is built from TRBV14 and TRBJ2-7; 7 nucleotides align to TRBD2. Germline CDR1 is SGHDN and CDR2 is FVKESK. This CDR3 contains 14 residues. V dropped 2 bases and J dropped 5; count of bases not matched to a gene: 6. CDR3 DNA sequence: TGTGCCAGCAGCCAACGGACTAGATGGGACGAGCAGTACTTC. Protein product: CASSQRTRWDEQYF.

The chain combines TRBV4-1 with TRBJ2-1; 9 bases are a match to TRBD1. In germline, CDR1 is MGHRA, CDR2 YSYEKL. Trimming removed 0 bases from V and 5 bases from J; junction bases left unmatched: 14. The CDR3 runs 19 residues. The CDR3 protein is CASSQDRDRVLVYNNEQFF. CDR3 in DNA: TGCGCCAGCAGCCAAGATCGGGACAGGGTGCTGGTGTACAACAATGAGCAGTTCTTC.

The chain links TRBV25-1 to TRBJ1-2; D gene ambiguous. Trimming stripped 5 bases from V and 6 bases from J, with 25 bases between. The CDR3 is made up of 17 amino acids. CDR1 and CDR2 from the germline V gene are MGHDK and SYGVNS. CDR3 loop: CASSPIQQIGIVDGYTF. CDR3 DNA: TGTGCCAGCAGTCCCATACAGCAGATCGGAATAGTTGATGGCTACACCTTC.

This clonotype was seen repeatedly, ten times or more. The gene calls are TRBV12-3 or TRBV12-4 and TRBJ1-1; D not certain. V was clipped by 1 base and J by 3 bases, with 0 bases between them. The CDR3 covers 11 residues. CDR3 in amino acids: CASSLDTEAFF. The CDR3 DNA reads as TGTGCCAGCAGTTTAGACACTGAAGCTTTCTTT.

This clonotype was counted between two and nine times. The chain is built from TRBV3-1 and TRBJ1-1; TRBD1 is a possible D gene (6 bases). The CDR3 is made up of 13 amino acids. V was cut by 6 bases and J by 3 bases, with 11 bases left in between. Germline lookup yields CDR1 LGHDT and CDR2 YNNKEL (reference sequence). CDR3 amino acids: CASSRNRDTEAFF. In nucleotides, the CDR3 is TGTGCCAGCAGTCGTAACAGGGACACTGAAGCTTTCTTT.

The chain combines TRBV6-6 with TRBJ2-7, with 11 positions matching TRBD2. This CDR3 is 17 amino acids long. In germline, CDR1 is MNHNY, CDR2 SVGAGI (reference sequence). The V gene end was trimmed by 9 bases and the J gene end by 1 base; junction bases not matched to a gene: 14. The CDR3: CARIPGVAGGGSYEQYV. The CDR3 region has the DNA TGTGCCAGAATCCCCGGAGTAGCGGGGGGGGGGTCCTACGAGCAGTACGTC.

Concerning this clonotype itself: This may be a read error, as it is one base from a much larger clone. The chain joins TRBV24-1 to TRBJ2-1; no clear D gene. The CDR3 is 13 residues long. The V end was cut by 0 bases, the J end by 8 bases, with 7 bases between. Germline-derived CDR1 and CDR2 are KGHDR and SFDVKD. The CDR3 here is CATSDLGCDEQFF. Written as DNA, the CDR3 is TGTGCCACCAGTGATTTGGGATGTGATGAGCAGTTCTTC.

This clonotype was detected only a few times. The chain recombines TRBV9 with TRBJ2-1; D assignment may be TRBD1 or TRBD2 (6 bases each). V was trimmed by 4 bases and J by 4 bases, leaving 15 bases between them. The CDR3 is 15 amino acids. Germline CDR1 is SGDLS and CDR2 is YYNGEE. The CDR3 coding sequence is TGTGCCAGCAGCTTCCTGGGGGGCCGATACAATGAGCAGTTCTTC. Translation gives CASSFLGGRYNEQFF.

This clonotype was counted at least ten times. The genes are TRBV7-9 and TRBJ1-6; maybe TRBD1 (6 bases). The CDR3 extends over 14 amino acids. The V gene's germline CDR1 is SEHNR and CDR2 FQNEAQ (reference sequence). Trimming took 5 bases from V and 5 from J, leaving 10 bases between them. In nucleotides, the CDR3 is TGTGCCAGCAGCGTACAGGGCGATAATTCACCCCTCCACTTT. It codes for CASSVQGDNSPLHF.

This clonotype was seen ten or more times. This chain uses TRBV4-1 with TRBJ2-6; perhaps TRBD1 as D (6 bases). This CDR3 region has 19 residues. CDR1 is MGHRA and CDR2 is YSYEKL in the germline V gene. V was trimmed by 0 bases and J by 0 bases, leaving 15 bases between them. The CDR3 nucleotides are TGCGCCAGCAGCCAAGAAGGAGCAGGGGTCCTCTCTGGGGCCAACGTCCTGACTTTC. It specifies CASSQEGAGVLSGANVLTF.

The chain links TRBV7-9 to TRBJ2-5; 8 bases match TRBD1. J lost 5 bases, V lost 7 bases, and 9 bases had no gene match. The germline V gene encodes CDR1 SEHNR and CDR2 FQNEAQ (reference sequence). CDR3 length equals 14 residues. For the CDR3, the DNA is TGTGCCAGCAACCGTCGGACAGGGATCGAGACCCAGTACTTC. Amino acid sequence: CASNRRTGIETQYF.

This clonotype was detected ten times or more. The V gene is TRBV4-3, the J gene TRBJ2-1; 8 bases line up with TRBD1. V gave up 2 bases and J gave up 7 bases; unmatched junction bases: 7. The CDR3 covers 15 residues. From germline, CDR1 is LGHNA and CDR2 YSLEER. The DNA for the CDR3 is TGCGCCAGCAGCCAACAGGGGGCAAATGGGAATGAGCAGTTCTTC. Amino acid sequence: CASSQQGANGNEQFF.

This clonotype was counted ten times or more. The rearrangement joins TRBV29-1 to TRBJ2-1, with D perhaps matching TRBD1 (6 bases). V dropped 7 bases and J dropped 8 bases, with 18 bases sitting between them. The CDR3 spans 13 residues. Germline lookup yields CDR1 SQVTM and CDR2 ANQGSEA. CDR3 amino acids: CSDGNREIDEQFF. The CDR3 DNA reads TGCAGCGACGGAAACAGGGAAATCGATGAGCAGTTCTTC.

This clonotype was recorded at least ten times. The genes are TRBV29-1 and TRBJ2-5; 10 bases agree with TRBD2. Germline V gives CDR1 SQVTM, CDR2 ANQGSEA. V dropped 4 bases and J dropped 5; count of bases not matched to a gene: 7. This CDR3 is 14 amino acids long. CDR3 region: CSVGGTSVWETQYF. CDR3 bases: TGCAGCGTTGGAGGGACTAGCGTTTGGGAGACCCAGTACTTC.

This clonotype showed up just a few times. This rearrangement joins TRBV20-1 to TRBJ2-1; 8 nucleotides line up with TRBD2. The CDR3 length is 14 residues. J gave up 2 bases and V 1 base, and 1 base lay outside the gene matches. Per germline, CDR1 DFQATT and CDR2 SNEGSKA (reference sequence). Here the CDR3 reads CSARASGPYNEQFF. CDR3 DNA sequence: TGCAGTGCTAGAGCTAGCGGGCCCTACAATGAGCAGTTCTTC.

This clonotype has ten or more counts. The chain has TRBV20-1 and TRBJ2-3; tentatively, D is TRBD2 (5 bases). V lost 7 bases to trimming and J lost 1 base, with 9 bases between them. Germline V gene lookup returns CDR1 DFQATT and CDR2 SNEGSKA (reference sequence). This CDR3 region has 12 residues. This CDR3 is CSGEPRTDTQYF. The DNA for the CDR3 is TGCAGTGGGGAGCCGCGCACAGATACGCAGTATTTT.

The chain recombines TRBV4-1 with TRBJ2-1; 11 nucleotides agree with TRBD1. Germline values: CDR1 MGHRA, CDR2 YSYEKL. CDR3 length: 18 residues. V was clipped by 2 bases and J by 6 bases; unmatched bases: 12. The DNA of the CDR3 is TGCGCCAGCAGCCAATATATCGCCGGGACAGGGGGTATCAATGAGCAGTTCTTC. It is translated as CASSQYIAGTGGINEQFF.